This entry is about one T cell receptor beta chain. Original analysis: Nucleated cell counts were estimated from reference gene primer amplification. Clones were read by immunoSEQ multiplex PCR, and TCRdb kept only the in-frame ones, dropping some. The DNA gave D and trimming, while V, J and clone size come from that table. Of approximately 150,000 clones listed, 85% to 90% are singletons. This sample stems from a study of blood T cell repertoires in COVID-19. Study-level background: The analysed material was cDNA or gDNA that came from T cells, B-cell-depleted T cells, or PBMCs.

This clonotype was sampled from an elderly man with acute or convalescent COVID-19. Sequencing was carried out using peripheral blood.

This CDR3 is CASSGGLYYEQYF. The CDR3 region has the DNA TGTGCCAGCTCCGGGGGATTGTACTACGAGCAGTACTTC. The chain is built from TRBV2 and TRBJ2-7; a possible D gene is TRBD2 (6 bases). The germline V gene encodes CDR1 SNHLY and CDR2 FYNNEI. The V and J ends lost 8 bases and 3 bases respectively, with 14 bases between them. The CDR3 consists of 13 residues.